This T cell receptor beta chain was observed in a study of response to subunit inactivated influenza vaccine. Using its own MiXCR run on the RT-PCR reads, TCRdb lists one record per CDR3 protein. The data show some 300,000 distinct CDR3 sequences, around 22% seen once. The CDR3 runs 13 residues. From germline, CDR1 is MNHNY and CDR2 SVGAGI (reference sequence). Trimming took 10 bases from V and 2 from J, leaving 11 bases between them. The chain joins TRBV6-6 to TRBJ2-2; maybe TRBD1 (5 bases). The sample here was PBMCs from blood, taken approximately 22 months after vaccination. The sequence was collected from a man between 50 and 69 years old who received an inactivated influenza vaccine. Written as DNA, the CDR3 is TGTGCCACCACAAGGGGAAACACCGGGGAGCTGTTTTTT. Translation gives CATTRGNTGELFF.